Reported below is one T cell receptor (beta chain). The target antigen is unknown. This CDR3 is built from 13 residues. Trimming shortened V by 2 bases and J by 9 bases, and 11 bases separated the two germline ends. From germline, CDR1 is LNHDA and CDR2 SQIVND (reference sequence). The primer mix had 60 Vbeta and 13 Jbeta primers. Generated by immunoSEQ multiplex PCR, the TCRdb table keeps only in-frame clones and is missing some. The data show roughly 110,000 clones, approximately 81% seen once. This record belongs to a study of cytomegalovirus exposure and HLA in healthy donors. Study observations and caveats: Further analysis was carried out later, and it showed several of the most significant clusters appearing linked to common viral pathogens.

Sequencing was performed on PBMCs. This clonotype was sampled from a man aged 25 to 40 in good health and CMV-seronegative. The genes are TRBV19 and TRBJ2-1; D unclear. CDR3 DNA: TGTGCCAGTAGTATAACCGAAGTGAGTGAGCAGTTCTTC. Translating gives CASSITEVSEQFF.